This paragraph reports one TCR beta chain. Its antigen is unidentified. TCRdb's copy holds only in-frame clones and misses some; the assay was immunoSEQ multiplex PCR. The sample lists tens of thousands of clones, 85% to 90% occurring once. The data stem from a study of OX40 agonist ivuxolimab in advanced cancers. Looking at the study overall: The patients received agonistic anti-OX40 (CD134) antibody ivuxolimab.

Findings of the study overall: Among the least clonally expanded were partial responders at 0.1-3.0 mg/kg. CD8+ T cells (on average) carried more expanded clones than CD4+ T cells.

The source material was CD4+ or CD8+ T cells sorted from blood, sampled in a trial of the OX40 agonist ivuxolimab. This sequence originates from an adult with an advanced solid tumor such as melanoma, head and neck, liver or kidney cancer.

CDR3 protein: CASSATGRTYNEQFF. Written as DNA, the CDR3 is TGTGCCAGCAGCGCGACAGGGAGGACCTACAATGAGCAGTTCTTC. V is TRBV9 and J is TRBJ2-1, with D tentatively TRBD1 (7 bases). The CDR3 spans 15 residues. Germline loops: CDR1 SGDLS, CDR2 YYNGEE. V lost 3 bases and J lost 2, with 12 bases in between.